This entry describes one T cell receptor (beta chain). This record belongs to a study of blood T cell repertoires in COVID-19. Repertoires were generated with immunoSEQ multiplex PCR, while TCRdb's copy carries only in-frame clones and drops some. Among some 270,000 clones listed, roughly 91% were seen once. Cohorts were based on clinical histories the participants reported. V shed 5 bases and J shed 0 bases, with 11 bases lying between them. Looked up from germline, CDR1 is MDHEN and CDR2 is SYDVKM. The CDR3 loop spans 15 amino acids. The receptor was isolated from a woman between 55 and 75 years old who had recovered from COVID-19. The chain combines TRBV28 with TRBJ1-5, with D possibly being TRBD1 (6 bases). The sample was PBMCs or T cells enriched from blood (not recorded which). CDR3 nucleotides: TGTGCCAGCAGTATCACAGGGAGTAGCAATCAGCCCCAGCATTTT. Its protein is CASSITGSSNQPQHF.